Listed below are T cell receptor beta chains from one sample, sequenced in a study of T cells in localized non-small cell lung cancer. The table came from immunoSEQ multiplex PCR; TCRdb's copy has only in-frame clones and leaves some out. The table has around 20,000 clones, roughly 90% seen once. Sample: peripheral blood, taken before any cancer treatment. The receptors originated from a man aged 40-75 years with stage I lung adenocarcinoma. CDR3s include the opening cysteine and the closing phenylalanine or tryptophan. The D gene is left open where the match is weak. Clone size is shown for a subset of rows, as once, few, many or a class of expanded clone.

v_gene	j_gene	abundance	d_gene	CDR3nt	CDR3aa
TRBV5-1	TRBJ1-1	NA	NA	TGCGCCAGCAGCTTGGACGACAGAGCTGAAGCTTTCTTT	CASSLDDRAEAFF
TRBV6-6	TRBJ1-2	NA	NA	TGTGCCAGCAGTTCTCCTGGAGGGTCAAATGGCTACACCTTC	CASSSPGGSNGYTF
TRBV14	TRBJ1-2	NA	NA	TGTGCCAGCAGCCAAGAGCCCCGGGGCTACACCTTC	CASSQEPRGYTF
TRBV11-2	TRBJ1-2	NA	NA	TGTGCCAGCAGCCGTGTGTCTGGCTACACCTTC	CASSRVSGYTF
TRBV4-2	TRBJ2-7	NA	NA	TGTGCCAGCAGCCAAGCCCAGACTAGCTCCTACGAGCAGTACTTC	CASSQAQTSSYEQYF
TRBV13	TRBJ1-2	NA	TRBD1	TGTGCCAGCAGTCAACGTACCGGGACAGGGGGCCGTGGCTACACCTTC	CASSQRTGTGGRGYTF
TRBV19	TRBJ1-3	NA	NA	TGTGCCAGTAGCCCGACAGCCTCTGGAAACACCATATATTTT	CASSPTASGNTIYF
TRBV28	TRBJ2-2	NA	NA	TGTGCCAGCAGTTCCTTTGAGGACAACACCGGGGAGCTGTTTTTT	CASSSFEDNTGELFF
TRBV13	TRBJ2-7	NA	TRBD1	TGTGCCAGCAGCTACGGACAGGTATACGAGCAGTACTTC	CASSYGQVYEQYF
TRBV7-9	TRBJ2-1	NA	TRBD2	TGTGCCAGCAGCTCCAATCTAGCGGGAGATGAGCAGTTCTTC	CASSSNLAGDEQFF
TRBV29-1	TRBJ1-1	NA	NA	TGCAGCGTTGTTGGGTCTGCCATGAACACTGAAGCTTTCTTT	CSVVGSAMNTEAFF
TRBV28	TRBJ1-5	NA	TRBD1	TGTGCCAGCAGTTTAGTGGGGGGACAGCATCAGCCCCAGCATTTT	CASSLVGGQHQPQHF
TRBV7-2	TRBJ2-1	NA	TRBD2	TGTGCCAGCAGCTTAGGCGGGGGGGCCCAGGAGCAGTTCTTC	CASSLGGGAQEQFF
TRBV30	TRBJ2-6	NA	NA	TGTGCCTGGAGTAAACAGGGTGGGGCCAACGTCCTGACTTTC	CAWSKQGGANVLTF
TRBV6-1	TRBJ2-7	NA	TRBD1	TGTGCCAGCAGTGAAGCGGCTTCCAGGGGGCGTTCCTACGAGCAGTACTTC	CASSEAASRGRSYEQYF
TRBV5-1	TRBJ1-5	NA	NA	TGCGCCAGCAGCTTGGATAGGGAACAGCCCCAGCATTTT	CASSLDREQPQHF
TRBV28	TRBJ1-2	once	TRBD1	TGTGCCAGCACCCCCGGGACAGGGTGGGGCGGCTACACCTTC	CASTPGTGWGGYTF
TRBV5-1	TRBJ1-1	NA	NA	TGCGCCAGCAGCTTTAAGTCCGGGATGAACACTGAAGCTTTCTTT	CASSFKSGMNTEAFF